One and the same sample provided the 15 T cell receptor beta chains below, sequenced in a study of cytomegalovirus exposure and HLA in healthy donors (dated by TCRdb to 2016 to 2017). Library prep was done by the immunoSEQ multiplex PCR assay. The multiplex PCR relied on a mix of 60 forward primers for TCR Vbeta segments and 13 reverse primers for TCR Jbeta segments. TCRdb carries this immuneACCESS record with in-frame sequences only. Its versions omit some clonotypes, under half of them owing to an unresolved V gene in the studies checked, with the rest unexplained. The sample profile shows 90,000 to 120,000 clones; around three quarters of them were found once. The ten most abundant clones make up around 5% of the sample. Sequenced sample: PBMCs. The origin of the receptors is a woman under 30 in good health and CMV-seropositive.

The chain carries TRBV4-1 and TRBJ1-1, with TRBD1 as a possible D gene (5 bases). Germline V CDR1 and CDR2: MGHRA, YSYEKL. This CDR3 has 16 residues. Trimming took 0 bases from V and 2 from J, leaving 13 bases between them. The DNA of the CDR3 is TGCGCCAGCAGCCAAGATGGCGGGGGGAAAAACACTGAAGCTTTCTTT. It is translated as CASSQDGGGKNTEAFF.

The CDR3: CASSPNLYGYTF. The CDR3 DNA is TGTGCCAGCAGTCCTAATCTCTATGGCTACACCTTC. The chain recombines TRBV2 with TRBJ1-2; no firm D call. V was pared by 5 bases and J by 4 bases, with 8 bases between. The CDR3 length is 12 residues. The germline V gene has CDR1 SNHLY and CDR2 FYNNEI.

The rearrangement joins TRBV11-2 to TRBJ2-1, with TRBD2 matching over 9 bases. The V and J ends lost 5 bases and 4 bases, in that order; junction bases with no gene match: 3. The germline V gene has CDR1 SGHAT and CDR2 FQNNGV. CDR3 length: 14 amino acids. This CDR3 is CASSVLAGYNEQFF. CDR3 nucleotide sequence: TGTGCCAGCAGCGTACTAGCGGGTTACAATGAGCAGTTCTTC. Based on the CDR3 plus reference TRBV11-2 and TRBJ2-1, the full variable domain is EAGVAQSPRYKIIEKRQSVAFWCNPISGHATLYWYQQILGQGPKLLIQFQNNGVVDDSQLPKDRFSAERLKGVDSTLKIQPAKLEDSAVYLCASSVLAGYNEQFFGPGTRLTVL.

This rearrangement joins TRBV4-1 to TRBJ1-5, with TRBD1 matching over 8 bases. The CDR3 extends over 15 amino acids. Germline CDR1 reads MGHRA; CDR2 reads YSYEKL. After removal of 2 bases from V and 1 base from J, the junction contained 1 base not matched to a gene. This CDR3 is CASSQQGASNQPQHF. For the CDR3, the DNA is TGCGCCAGCAGCCAACAGGGGGCGAGCAATCAGCCCCAGCATTTT.

The V call is TRBV11-2, the J call TRBJ2-1; D unclear. The CDR3 spans 19 residues. Germline loops: CDR1 SGHAT, CDR2 FQNNGV. Trimming pared 0 bases from V and 0 bases from J, leaving 18 bases between. The CDR3 loop reads CASSLDFNLAGFSYNEQFF. The CDR3 bases are TGTGCCAGCAGCTTAGATTTTAACCTGGCAGGTTTCTCCTACAATGAGCAGTTCTTC.

This clone was found a few times. The rearrangement joins TRBV5-6 to TRBJ1-3; TRBD1 matches 8 bases. This CDR3 has 16 amino acids. The V gene's germline CDR1 is SGHDT and CDR2 YYEEEE. J lost 0 bases, V lost 4 bases, and 6 bases had no gene match. The CDR3 DNA follows: TGTGCCAGCAGCGGACTGGGACAGGACTCTGGAAACACCATATATTTT. Amino acids: CASSGLGQDSGNTIYF. Looking up the rest from reference TRBV5-6 and TRBJ1-3 gives the full variable domain: DAGVTQSPTHLIKTRGQQVTLRCSPKSGHDTVSWYQQALGQGPQFIFQYYEEEERQRGNFPDRFSGHQFPNYSSELNVNALLLGDSALYLCASSGLGQDSGNTIYFGEGSWLTVV.

V usage is TRBV5-1 and J usage is TRBJ1-1; 8 bases fit TRBD1. After removal of 4 bases from V and 5 bases from J, the junction contained 7 bases not matched to a gene. The CDR3 contains 14 residues. Germline assignment: CDR1 SGHRS and CDR2 YFSETQ. The CDR3, as DNA: TGCGCCAGCAGCCGCGGACAGGGCGGAACTGAAGCTTTCTTT. Protein product: CASSRGQGGTEAFF.

The chain carries TRBV6-6 and TRBJ2-7, with a weak D call TRBD2 (5 bases). V was trimmed by 6 bases and J by 2 bases, leaving 11 bases between them. Germline CDR1 reads MNHNY; CDR2 reads SVGAGI (reference sequence). The CDR3 sequence is 13 residues long. DNA for the CDR3: TGTGCCAGCAGCTCCCCCGGGACCTACGAGCAGTACTTC. It translates to CASSSPGTYEQYF.

The V gene is TRBV19, the J gene TRBJ1-4, with D possibly matching TRBD1 (5 bases). The V and J ends lost 3 bases and 0 bases respectively, with 20 bases between them. The CDR3 loop spans 19 amino acids. Per the germline V gene, CDR1 is LNHDA and CDR2 is SQIVND (reference sequence). CDR3 in amino acids: CASSMRSGTVGATNEKLFF. CDR3 coding DNA: TGTGCCAGTAGTATGAGGAGCGGGACCGTGGGGGCAACTAATGAAAAACTGTTTTTT.

The chain is built from TRBV5-1 and TRBJ2-7, with 10 positions matching TRBD2. Germline V gene lookup returns CDR1 SGHRS and CDR2 YFSETQ. V shed 4 bases, J shed 3 bases, and the junction held 4 bases outside the gene matches. This CDR3 comprises 14 residues. The CDR3 DNA reads as TGCGCCAGCAGCCTTAGCGGGAGGCTCTACGAGCAGTACTTC. Translation: CASSLSGRLYEQYF.

The chain couples TRBV27 to TRBJ2-1; 9 nucleotides agree with TRBD1. The CDR3 has 15 amino acids. The V gene's germline CDR1 is MNHEY and CDR2 SMNVEV (reference sequence). Trimming at V came to 2 bases and at J to 4 bases, leaving 3 bases not matched to a gene. DNA of the CDR3: TGTGCCAGCAGTTTAATACAGGGGGCGTACAATGAGCAGTTCTTC. Amino acids: CASSLIQGAYNEQFF.

The chain joins TRBV28 to TRBJ1-2, with 9 bases identical to TRBD1. Germline V gene data show CDR1 as MDHEN and CDR2 as SYDVKM. This CDR3 contains 16 residues. The junction had 13 bases not matched to a gene; V was cut back by 6 bases and J by 5 bases. CDR3 coding DNA: TGTGCCAGCAGGTCAGGGGACAGGGTTTTTACTTATGGCTACACCTTC. Translating gives CASRSGDRVFTYGYTF.

A remark on this clone: Lacking the conserved final phenylalanine or tryptophan, this CDR3 likely reflects a read error. The CDR3 DNA reads as TGTGCCTGGAGGAAAGGGCAGGGCACTGAAGCTTTCGTT. Translated: CAWRKGQGTEAFV. The chain couples TRBV30 to TRBJ1-1, with D perhaps matching TRBD1 (5 bases). The ends were cut back, 3 bases at V and 4 bases at J, with 12 bases in the middle. The CDR3 totals 13 residues. The germline V gene encodes CDR1 GTSNPN and CDR2 SVGIG (reference sequence).

The V and J genes are TRBV30 and TRBJ2-7; 8 nucleotides align to TRBD1. V lost 1 base, J lost 2 bases, and 10 bases stayed unmatched. Looked up from germline, CDR1 is GTSNPN and CDR2 is SVGIG (reference sequence). This CDR3 is 16 amino acids long. CDR3: CAWSGTLTGVAYEQYF. The CDR3 coding sequence is TGTGCCTGGAGTGGGACCCTGACAGGGGTTGCCTACGAGCAGTACTTC.

The CDR3: CASSEFAGAEAFF. CDR3 coding DNA: TGCGCCAGCAGTGAGTTCGCGGGCGCTGAAGCTTTCTTT. This chain links TRBV10-1 with TRBJ1-1, with D unclear. The CDR3 has 13 residues. From germline, CDR1 is WNHNN and CDR2 SYGVQD (reference sequence). V was pared by 1 base and J by 6 bases, with 9 bases between.